Below, 23 T cell receptor beta chains from the same sample are listed, as sequenced in a study of cytotoxic CD8 clonotypes in ibrutinib-treated CLL (dated by TCRdb to the early 2020s). The library was produced with the immunoSEQ multiplex PCR assay. Not all clones reach the TCRdb copy of this immuneACCESS table, which keeps in-frame sequences only. Checked studies attribute under half of the gap to unresolved V genes and leave the rest unexplained. The sample table holds tens of thousands of clones, of which approximately 60% were seen once. The ten largest clones capture about 20% of the sample. Reading the label with the study, this specimen's time point is: approximately 25 months on ibrutinib. Source: PBMCs, taken after 24 months of ibrutinib treatment. Receptors originate from a human donor with chronic lymphocytic leukemia.

The rearrangement links TRBV4-3 to TRBJ2-5; TRBD1 agrees at 8 bases. V was pared by 2 bases and J by 4 bases, with 3 bases of the junction left unmatched. CDR1 is LGHNA, CDR2 YSLEER, per germline. This CDR3 has 14 residues. The CDR3 sequence is CASSQPGQGETQYF. In DNA, the CDR3 is TGCGCCAGCAGCCAACCTGGACAGGGAGAGACCCAGTACTTC.

This chain links TRBV5-1 with TRBJ2-1; D gene unclear. This CDR3 has 12 amino acids. From germline, CDR1 is SGHRS and CDR2 YFSETQ. Trimming took off 2 bases at V and 7 bases at J, with 7 bases between the two ends. The DNA for the CDR3 is TGCGCCAGCAGCTTACCCGGGAATGAGCAGTTCTTC. Protein: CASSLPGNEQFF.

The CDR3 DNA reads TGCGCCAGCAGCCATGGACTAGCGGGAGAATGGGGACGCGCAGATACGCAGTATTTT. This translates into CASSHGLAGEWGRADTQYF. The chain combines TRBV5-1 with TRBJ2-3; 13 nucleotides match TRBD2. CDR1 is SGHRS and CDR2 is YFSETQ in the germline V gene. There are 19 residues in the CDR3. The J segment lost 4 bases and the V segment lost 4 bases, leaving 15 bases of the junction unmatched.

In this sample, this clone turned up many times. The chain links TRBV19 to TRBJ2-7; 9 nucleotides agree with TRBD1. Germline V lookup: CDR1 LNHDA, CDR2 SQIVND (reference sequence). The CDR3 consists of 14 residues. V lost 3 bases to trimming and J lost 4 bases; unmatched junction nucleotides: 4. The CDR3, as DNA: TGTGCCAGTAGTATTACAGGGGGCGTGTACGAGCAGTACTTC. It codes for CASSITGGVYEQYF.

The V call is TRBV11-2, the J call TRBJ1-3, with TRBD1 as a possible D gene (6 bases). Trimming took off 5 bases at V and 3 bases at J, with 11 bases between the two ends. The germline V gene has CDR1 SGHAT and CDR2 FQNNGV. The CDR3 spans 14 residues. DNA for the CDR3: TGTGCCAGCAGCCCAACAGGGATTGGAAACACCATATATTTT. This encodes CASSPTGIGNTIYF.

The chain joins TRBV28 to TRBJ1-1; D not certain. CDR1 and CDR2 (germline): MDHEN, SYDVKM. The CDR3 is 12 residues long. V was clipped by 3 bases and J by 4 bases, with 6 bases between them. CDR3 nucleotides: TGTGCCAGCAGTTTTGGGTTCACTGAAGCTTTCTTT. Translating gives CASSFGFTEAFF. The complete variable domain, with remaining parts taken from reference TRBV28 and TRBJ1-1, reads DVKVTQSSRYLVKRTGEKVFLECVQDMDHENMFWYRQDPGLGLRLIYFSYDVKMKEKGDIPEGYSVSREKKERFSLILESASTNQTSMYLCASSFGFTEAFFGQGTRLTVV.

This chain connects TRBV5-4 to TRBJ1-6, with a possible D match to TRBD1 (5 bases). Trimming took off 0 bases at V and 7 bases at J, with 11 bases between the two ends. The CDR3 runs to 15 residues. Germline-derived CDR1 and CDR2 are SGHNT and YYREEE (reference sequence). This chain's CDR3 is CASSLEGAVNSPLHF. CDR3 nucleotides: TGTGCCAGCAGCTTGGAAGGGGCAGTAAATTCACCCCTCCACTTT.

As DNA, the CDR3 is TGTGCCAGCAGCCCGGCGGGGGGCGGGCAGTACGTC. Protein product: CASSPAGGGQYV. This sequence joins TRBV5-4 and TRBJ2-7; 8 bases are shared with TRBD2. CDR1 and CDR2 (germline): SGHNT, YYREEE (reference sequence). After removal of 4 bases from V and 9 bases from J, the junction contained 6 bases not matched to a gene. The CDR3 spans 12 residues.

This chain connects TRBV28 to TRBJ1-5; a possible D gene is TRBD1 (6 bases). V lost 2 bases and J 7 bases, leaving 15 bases between the germline ends. Germline V gives CDR1 MDHEN, CDR2 SYDVKM. The CDR3 contains 15 residues. CDR3 DNA: TGTGCCAGCAGTTTAGGTTCAGGGGCGGGACAGCCCCAGCATTTT. This translates into CASSLGSGAGQPQHF.

The J gene is TRBJ1-1, the V gene TRBV6-1; D is perhaps TRBD1 (6 bases). Trimming removed 1 base from V and 4 bases from J, with 10 bases in between. There are 14 residues in the CDR3. Germline lookup yields CDR1 MNHNS and CDR2 SASEGT. The CDR3 reads CASSEEPGVTEAFF. CDR3 coding DNA: TGTGCCAGCAGTGAAGAGCCAGGGGTCACTGAAGCTTTCTTT.

The chain carries TRBV5-1 and TRBJ1-2; 9 bases line up with TRBD1. Germline CDR1 is SGHRS and CDR2 is YFSETQ. This CDR3 spans 13 amino acids. Losses at the gene ends were 0 bases for V and 6 bases for J; bases not matched to a gene: 0. The DNA for the CDR3 is TGCGCCAGCAGCTTGGGGACAGGGGATGGCTACACCTTC. Protein sequence: CASSLGTGDGYTF.

The chain joins TRBV29-1 to TRBJ2-4; D gene unclear. Germline CDR1 SQVTM, CDR2 ANQGSEA. This CDR3 is 14 amino acids long. The ends were cut back, 5 bases at V and 3 bases at J, with 14 bases in the middle. Written as DNA, the CDR3 is TGCAGCGTTAAGTCGGAGCGAGTCAAAAACATTCAGTACTTC. It specifies CSVKSERVKNIQYF.

CDR3 sequence (DNA): TGTGCCAGTAGTATAAGGGGTATGGATACGCAGTATTTT. Amino acid sequence: CASSIRGMDTQYF. V gene TRBV19 combines with J gene TRBJ2-3; tentatively, D is TRBD1 (5 bases). The V end was cut by 2 bases, the J end by 6 bases, with 9 bases between. Germline V CDR1 and CDR2: LNHDA, SQIVND (reference sequence). CDR3 length: 13 residues. The variable domain in full, completed from reference TRBV19 and TRBJ2-3, reads DGGITQSPKYLFRKEGQNVTLSCEQNLNHDAMYWYRQDPGQGLRLIYYSQIVNDFQKGDIAEGYSVSREKKESFPLTVTSAQKNPTAFYLCASSIRGMDTQYFGPGTRLTVL.

This clone came up many times. The chain joins TRBV5-1 to TRBJ2-1, with D perhaps TRBD2 (5 bases). V was shortened by 2 bases and J by 4 bases, with 10 bases between the two germline ends. This CDR3 is 14 amino acids long. Germline CDR1 SGHRS, CDR2 YFSETQ. Written as DNA, the CDR3 is TGCGCCAGCAGCTTCACTAGAGGGTACAATGAGCAGTTCTTC. Protein: CASSFTRGYNEQFF.

The V and J genes are TRBV4-1 and TRBJ1-2, with a possible D match to TRBD1 (6 bases). Looked up from germline, CDR1 is MGHRA and CDR2 is YSYEKL. This CDR3 comprises 16 residues. V lost 6 bases, J lost 8 bases, and 25 bases lay in between. CDR3: CASRKSRGGTMEGYTF. The CDR3 bases are TGCGCCAGCAGAAAAAGTCGTGGGGGCACCATGGAGGGCTACACCTTC.

The rearrangement joins TRBV10-3 to TRBJ1-5; tentative D call: TRBD1 (6 bases). Per germline, CDR1 ENHRY and CDR2 SYGVKD. The germline V and J ends were trimmed by 6 bases and 2 bases, with 11 bases remaining between them. The CDR3 totals 14 residues. The CDR3 loop is CAISEYRGNQPQHF. CDR3 bases: TGTGCCATCAGCGAATACAGGGGCAATCAGCCCCAGCATTTT.

There are many counts of this clone. The chain recombines TRBV9 with TRBJ2-7; D is unresolved. V lost 4 bases and J lost 4, with 18 bases in between. Germline CDR1 is SGDLS and CDR2 is YYNGEE. The CDR3 is 15 amino acids. The chain's CDR3 is CASSPPGARRYEQYF. The CDR3 coding sequence is TGTGCCAGCAGCCCCCCCGGAGCTAGAAGGTACGAGCAGTACTTC.

The CDR3 reads CATSSRHQFTGELFF. The CDR3 DNA reads TGTGCCACCAGTTCGAGACACCAATTCACCGGGGAGCTGTTTTTT. The chain couples TRBV15 to TRBJ2-2, with D unresolved. The germline gives CDR1 LNHNV, CDR2 YYDKDF (reference sequence). The CDR3 extends over 15 amino acids. Trimming shortened V by 6 bases and J by 4 bases, and 15 bases separated the two germline ends.

This clone was counted between two and nine times. The chain has TRBV28 and TRBJ2-1; D not certain. The V end was cut by 7 bases, the J end by 8 bases, with 15 bases between. The germline CDR1 and CDR2 sequences are MDHEN and SYDVKM. This CDR3 comprises 13 residues. CDR3 residues: CASTAAPLHEQFF. CDR3 nucleotides: TGTGCCAGCACCGCGGCCCCTCTCCATGAGCAGTTCTTC.

The chain joins TRBV6-5 to TRBJ2-7, with 9 bases fitting TRBD2. V trimming: 6 bases; J trimming: 2 bases; junction bases outside the gene matches: 2. The CDR3 spans 13 residues. The germline CDR1 and CDR2 sequences are MNHEY and SVGAGI. DNA for the CDR3: TGTGCCAGCAGCCTAGCGGGGACCTACGAGCAGTACGTC. Encoded protein: CASSLAGTYEQYV.

V and J are TRBV27 and TRBJ2-6; D is perhaps TRBD1 (5 bases). The germline V gene has CDR1 MNHEY and CDR2 SMNVEV (reference sequence). This CDR3 has 16 residues. The V end was cut by 5 bases, the J end by 10 bases, with 21 bases between. CDR3 nucleotides: TGTGCCAGCAGTCCGGAAAGGGGTGGTGCCCAAAACGTCCTGACTTTC. This gives the protein CASSPERGGAQNVLTF.

This clone was counted between two and nine times. This sequence joins TRBV4-2 and TRBJ1-6, with D hard to call. This CDR3 region has 21 residues. Germline V gene sequence: CDR1 LGHNA, CDR2 YNFKEQ. V was shortened by 1 base and J by 0 bases, with 22 bases between the two germline ends. The CDR3 loop is CASSQGRTDVLPGSYNSPLHF. The CDR3 region has the DNA TGTGCCAGCAGCCAAGGGCGGACGGACGTCCTCCCGGGCTCCTATAATTCACCCCTCCACTTT.

This chain connects TRBV7-2 to TRBJ2-3, with a tentative D call TRBD2 (6 bases). This CDR3 comprises 13 residues. V was cut by 1 base and J by 7 bases, with 9 bases left in between. Germline V CDR1 and CDR2: SGHTA, FQGNSA. CDR3 loop: CASSLDRGYTQYF. The CDR3 region has the DNA TGTGCCAGCAGCTTAGATCGGGGGTATACGCAGTATTTT.